In its sample, the clone carrying this T cell receptor (beta chain) was seen many times. The source material, RNA transcripts, was used to amplify TCR beta CDR3 regions. In the first-round RT-PCR of the TCR CDR3, the HTBI primer set was used. TCRdb passed the multiplex PCR reads through MiXCR, listing each CDR3 protein once. The sample contains about 300,000 distinct CDR3 sequences, roughly a fifth of which appear only once. The data belong to a study of T cells in Graves' hyperthyroidism and ophthalmopathy. CDR1 is LGHDT and CDR2 is YNNKEL in the germline V gene (reference sequence). Trimming removed 5 bases from V and 7 bases from J, with 15 bases in between. The CDR3 extends over 13 amino acids.

The TCR was taken from a man aged 50-59 years with Graves' ophthalmopathy. The rearrangement joins TRBV3-1 to TRBJ2-7; D unclear. Sequencing was done on a sample of blood. The CDR3 is CASSSTIMGEQYF. The DNA of the CDR3 is TGTGCCAGCAGCTCGACCATAATGGGGGAGCAGTACTTC.